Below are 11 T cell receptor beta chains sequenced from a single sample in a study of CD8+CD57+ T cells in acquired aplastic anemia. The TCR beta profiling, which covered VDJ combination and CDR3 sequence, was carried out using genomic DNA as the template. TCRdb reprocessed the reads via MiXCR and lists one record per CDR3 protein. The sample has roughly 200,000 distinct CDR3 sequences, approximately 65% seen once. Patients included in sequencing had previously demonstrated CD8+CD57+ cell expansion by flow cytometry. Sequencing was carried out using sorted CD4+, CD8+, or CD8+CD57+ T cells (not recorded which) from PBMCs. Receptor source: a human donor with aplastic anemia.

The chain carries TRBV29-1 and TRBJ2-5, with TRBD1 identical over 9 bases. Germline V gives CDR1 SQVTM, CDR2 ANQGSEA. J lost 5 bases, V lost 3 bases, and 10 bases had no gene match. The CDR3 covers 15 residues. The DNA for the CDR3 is TGCAGCGTTGACCTAGGACAGGGGAGGTTCGAGACCCAGTACTTC. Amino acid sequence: CSVDLGQGRFETQYF. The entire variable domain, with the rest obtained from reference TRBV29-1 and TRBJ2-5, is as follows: SAVISQKPSRDICQRGTSLTIQCQVDSQVTMMFWYRQQPGQSLTLIATANQGSEATYESGFVIDKFPISRPNLTFSTLTVSNMSPEDSSIYLCSVDLGQGRFETQYFGPGTRLLVL.

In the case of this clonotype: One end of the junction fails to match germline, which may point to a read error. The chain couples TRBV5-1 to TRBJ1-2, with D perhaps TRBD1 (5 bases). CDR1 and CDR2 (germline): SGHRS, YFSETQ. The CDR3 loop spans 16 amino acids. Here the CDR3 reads CASSLVAGGPNYGYAF. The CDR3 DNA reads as TGCGCCAGCAGCTTGGTCGCTGGGGGACCTAACTATGGCTACGCCTTC. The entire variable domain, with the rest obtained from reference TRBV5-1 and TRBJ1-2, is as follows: KAGVTQTPRYLIKTRGQQVTLSCSPISGHRSVSWYQQTPGQGLQFLFEYFSETQRNKGNFPGRFSGRQFSNSRSEMNVSTLELGDSALYLCASSLVAGGPNYGYAFGSGTRLTVV.

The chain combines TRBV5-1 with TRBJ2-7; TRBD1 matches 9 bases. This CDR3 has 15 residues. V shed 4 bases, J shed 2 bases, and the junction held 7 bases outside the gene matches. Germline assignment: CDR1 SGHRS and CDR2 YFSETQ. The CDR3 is CASSLGQGRTYEQYF. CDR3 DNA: TGCGCCAGCAGCCTCGGACAGGGGCGGACCTACGAGCAGTACTTC.

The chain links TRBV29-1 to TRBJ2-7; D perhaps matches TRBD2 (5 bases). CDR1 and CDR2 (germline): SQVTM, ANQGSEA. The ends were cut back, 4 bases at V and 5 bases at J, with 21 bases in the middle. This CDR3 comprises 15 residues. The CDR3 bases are TGCAGCGTTGCGGGCTCCCTAGAGGGTATGCACGAGCAGTACTTC. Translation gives CSVAGSLEGMHEQYF.

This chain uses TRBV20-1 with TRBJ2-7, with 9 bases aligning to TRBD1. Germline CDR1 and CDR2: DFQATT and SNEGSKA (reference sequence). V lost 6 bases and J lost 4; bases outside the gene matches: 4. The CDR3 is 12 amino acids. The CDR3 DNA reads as TGCAGTGCCGGACAGGGGTGGTACGAGCAGTACTTC. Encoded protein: CSAGQGWYEQYF.

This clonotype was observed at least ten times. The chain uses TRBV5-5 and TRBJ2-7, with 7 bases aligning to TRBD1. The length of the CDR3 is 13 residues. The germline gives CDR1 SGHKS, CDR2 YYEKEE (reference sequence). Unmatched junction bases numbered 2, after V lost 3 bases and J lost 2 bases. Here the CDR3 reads CASSWGQTYEQYF. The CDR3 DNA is TGTGCCAGCAGCTGGGGACAGACCTACGAGCAGTACTTC. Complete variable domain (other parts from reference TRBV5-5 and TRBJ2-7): DAGVTQSPTHLIKTRGQQVTLRCSPISGHKSVSWYQQVLGQGPQFIFQYYEKEERGRGNFPDRFSARQFPNYSSELNVNALLLGDSALYLCASSWGQTYEQYFGPGTRLTVT.

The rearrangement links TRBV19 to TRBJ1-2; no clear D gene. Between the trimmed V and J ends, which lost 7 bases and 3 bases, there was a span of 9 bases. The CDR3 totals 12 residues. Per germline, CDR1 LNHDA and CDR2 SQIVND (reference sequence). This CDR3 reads CASTPGYYGYTF. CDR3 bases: TGTGCCAGTACCCCAGGATACTATGGCTACACCTTC.

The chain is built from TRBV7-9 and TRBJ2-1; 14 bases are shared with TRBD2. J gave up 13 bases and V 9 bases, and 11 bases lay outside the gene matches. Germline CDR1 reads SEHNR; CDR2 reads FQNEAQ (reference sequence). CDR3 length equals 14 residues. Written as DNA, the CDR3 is TGTGCCAGTTGGACTAGCGGGGGGCCCGCGGGTCAGTTCTTC. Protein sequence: CASWTSGGPAGQFF. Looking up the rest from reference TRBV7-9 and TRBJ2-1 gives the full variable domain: DTGVSQNPRHKITKRGQNVTFRCDPISEHNRLYWYRQTLGQGPEFLTYFQNEAQLEKSRLLSDRFSAERPKGSFSTLEIQRTEQGDSAMYLCASWTSGGPAGQFFGPGTRLTVL.

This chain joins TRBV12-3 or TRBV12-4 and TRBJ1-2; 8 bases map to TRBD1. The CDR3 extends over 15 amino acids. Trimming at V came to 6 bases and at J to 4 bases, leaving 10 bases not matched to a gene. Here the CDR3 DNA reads TGTGCCAGCAGCCCAAAGACAGGGGCGAGCTATGGCTACACCTTC. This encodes CASSPKTGASYGYTF.

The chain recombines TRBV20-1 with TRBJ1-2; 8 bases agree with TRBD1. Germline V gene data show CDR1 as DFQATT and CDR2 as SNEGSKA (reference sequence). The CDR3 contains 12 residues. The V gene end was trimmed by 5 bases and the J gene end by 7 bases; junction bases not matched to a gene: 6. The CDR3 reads CSAGQGLSGYTF. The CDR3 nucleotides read TGCAGTGCTGGACAGGGACTGAGTGGCTACACCTTC.

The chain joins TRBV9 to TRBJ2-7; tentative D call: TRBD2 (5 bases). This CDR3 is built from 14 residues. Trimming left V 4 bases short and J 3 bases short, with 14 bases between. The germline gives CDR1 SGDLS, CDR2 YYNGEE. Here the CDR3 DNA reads TGTGCCAGCAGCAAGCGAGACGAGGGCTACGAGCAGTACTTC. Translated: CASSKRDEGYEQYF.